This section outlines one T cell receptor (beta chain) sequence together with its context. Its cognate antigen is unknown. The data originate from a study of cytomegalovirus exposure and HLA in healthy donors. Study-wide results and limits: Because they were indistinguishable, some V segments, including TRBV6-2 and TRBV6-3, were excluded.

Primers: 60 Vbeta forward and 13 Jbeta reverse. Only in-frame clones appear in the TCRdb table, and some are missing; sequencing was by immunoSEQ multiplex PCR. The repertoire table contains approximately 38,000 clones. The germline gives CDR1 MGHRA, CDR2 YSYEKL. CDR3 length: 15 residues. Trimming removed 0 bases from V and 3 bases from J, with 12 bases in between. This chain connects TRBV4-1 to TRBJ2-7; tentative D call: TRBD2 (5 bases). This TCR came from a young man in good health and CMV-seronegative. The sample consisted of PBMCs. CDR3 DNA sequence: TGCGCCAGCAGCCAAGATCGGGGAGTGGGCTACGAGCAGTACTTC. Protein: CASSQDRGVGYEQYF.